Only one count was recorded for the clone carrying this T cell receptor beta chain. Its antigen remains unknown. This CDR3 contains 15 residues. Germline-derived CDR1 and CDR2 are MNHEY and SVGAGI. V was pared by 2 bases and J by 3 bases, with 13 bases between. The record originates from a study of T cell responses to AZD1222 COVID-19 vaccine. Sequenced by immunoSEQ multiplex PCR; TCRdb stores in-frame clones only, minus some. The top ten hold 0.7% to 0.9% of the sample, which has some 160,000 clones, around 92% seen once. Points from the study as a whole: Spike-specific TCR breadth and depth rose after two AZD1222 doses. Only after the peak T cell response were repertoires sampled. Just a handful of AZD1222 recipients were seropositive at baseline.

The source was peripheral blood, collected on day 0 of AZD1222 vaccination. This receptor was taken from an adult in good health. J is TRBJ1-1 and V is TRBV6-5; perhaps TRBD1 as D (5 bases). This CDR3 reads CASSYSQRGDTEAFF. CDR3 nucleotides: TGTGCCAGCAGTTACAGTCAACGGGGGGACACTGAAGCTTTCTTT.